Listed below are T cell receptor beta chains from one sample, sequenced in a study of regulatory T cells in long-lasting Graves disease. TCRdb passed the multiplex PCR reads through MiXCR, listing each CDR3 protein once. Found here are some 450,000 distinct CDR3 sequences, 20% to 25% of them singletons; the top ten hold about a quarter. The sample here was peripheral blood mononuclear cells (PBMCs), taken when the disease was refractory, from a patient treated with antithyroid drugs. The receptors derive from a female donor with Graves disease. Both conserved end residues are part of each CDR3. D genes are given only for firm matches. The listing skips clone size in some rows; elsewhere it reads once, few, many or a size class.

J gene,D gene,V gene,clone size,CDR3 DNA,CDR3 protein
TRBJ1-1,NA,TRBV5-6,NA,TGTGCCAGCAGCTTGGCCATGGGACCCAACACTGAAGCTTTCTTT,CASSLAMGPNTEAFF
TRBJ1-1,NA,TRBV12-3/TRBV12-4,NA,TGTGCCAGCAGTTTGAAGAGGGTGGTCACTGAAACTTTCTTT,CASSLKRVVTETFF
TRBJ2-7,TRBD1,TRBV12-3/TRBV12-4,many,TGTGCCAGCAGTAGGGACAGTTTCTCCTACGAGCAGTACTTC,CASSRDSFSYEQYF
TRBJ2-7,NA,TRBV20-1,NA,TGCAGTGCTAAAGACCAGTCTGGTTGGTTGGCCTTTGAGCAGTACTTC,CSAKDQSGWLAFEQYF
TRBJ2-7,TRBD2,TRBV4-2,NA,TGTGCCAGCAGCCGAGAAAGCGGGAGGAGCGAGCAGTACTTC,CASSRESGRSEQYF
TRBJ1-5,NA,TRBV3-1,many,TGTGCCAGCACCTCAGGATATAGCAATCAGCCCCAGCATTTT,CASTSGYSNQPQHF
TRBJ2-6,NA,TRBV24-1,NA,TGTGCCACCAGTCGGGGGGCAGCATCCTCTGGGGCCAACGTCCTGACTTTC,CATSRGAASSGANVLTF
TRBJ2-5,NA,TRBV5-1,NA,TGCGCCAGCAGCTCCGGGGTAGGGGAGACCCAGTACTTC,CASSSGVGETQYF
TRBJ1-4,NA,TRBV2,many,TGTGCCAGCAGTGAAGCAGGGGGTGCTGAAAAACTGTTTTTT,CASSEAGGAEKLFF
TRBJ2-7,TRBD1,TRBV28,NA,TGTGCCAGCAGCGATACAGGGGGCGGCGAGCAGTACTTC,CASSDTGGGEQYF